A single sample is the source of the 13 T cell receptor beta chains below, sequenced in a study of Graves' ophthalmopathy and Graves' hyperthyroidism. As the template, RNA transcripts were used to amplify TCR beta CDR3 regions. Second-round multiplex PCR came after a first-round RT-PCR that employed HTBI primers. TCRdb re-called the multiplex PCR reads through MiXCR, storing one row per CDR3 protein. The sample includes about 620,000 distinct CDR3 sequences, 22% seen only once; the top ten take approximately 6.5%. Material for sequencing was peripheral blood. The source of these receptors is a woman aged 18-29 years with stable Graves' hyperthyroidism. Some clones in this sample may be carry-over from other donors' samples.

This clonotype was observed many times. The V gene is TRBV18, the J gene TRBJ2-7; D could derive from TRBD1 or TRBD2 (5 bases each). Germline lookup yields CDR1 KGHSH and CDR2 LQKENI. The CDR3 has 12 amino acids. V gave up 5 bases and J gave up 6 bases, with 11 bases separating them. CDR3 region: CASSSRDPEQYF. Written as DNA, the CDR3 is TGTGCCAGCTCATCACGGGACCCCGAGCAGTACTTC.

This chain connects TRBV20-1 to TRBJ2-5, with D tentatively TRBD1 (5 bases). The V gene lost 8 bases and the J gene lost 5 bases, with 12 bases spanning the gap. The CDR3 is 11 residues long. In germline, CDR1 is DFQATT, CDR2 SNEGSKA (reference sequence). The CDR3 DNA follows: TGCAGTCCCAGGGTTCCCGAGACCCAGTACTTC. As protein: CSPRVPETQYF.

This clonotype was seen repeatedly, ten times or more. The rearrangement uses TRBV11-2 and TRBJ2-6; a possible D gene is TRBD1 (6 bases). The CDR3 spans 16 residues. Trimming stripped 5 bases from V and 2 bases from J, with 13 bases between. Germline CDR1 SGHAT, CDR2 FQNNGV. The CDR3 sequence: CASSPIRGTGANVLTF. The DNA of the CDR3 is TGTGCCAGCAGCCCTATCAGGGGAACTGGGGCCAACGTCCTGACTTTC. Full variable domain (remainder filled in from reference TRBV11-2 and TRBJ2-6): EAGVAQSPRYKIIEKRQSVAFWCNPISGHATLYWYQQILGQGPKLLIQFQNNGVVDDSQLPKDRFSAERLKGVDSTLKIQPAKLEDSAVYLCASSPIRGTGANVLTFGAGSRLTVL.

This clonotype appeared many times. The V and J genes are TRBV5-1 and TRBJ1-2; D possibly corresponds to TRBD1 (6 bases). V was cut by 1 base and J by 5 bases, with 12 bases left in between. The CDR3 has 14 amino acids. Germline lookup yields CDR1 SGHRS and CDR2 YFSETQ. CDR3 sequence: CASSLNRERYGYTF. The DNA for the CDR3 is TGCGCCAGCAGCTTGAACAGGGAGAGATATGGCTACACCTTC.

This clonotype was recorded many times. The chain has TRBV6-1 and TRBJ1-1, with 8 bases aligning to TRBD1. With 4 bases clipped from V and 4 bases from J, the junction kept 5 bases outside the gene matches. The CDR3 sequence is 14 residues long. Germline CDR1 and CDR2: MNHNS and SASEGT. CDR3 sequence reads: CASSGRQGSTEAFF. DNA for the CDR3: TGTGCCAGCAGTGGTAGACAGGGGAGCACTGAAGCTTTCTTT.

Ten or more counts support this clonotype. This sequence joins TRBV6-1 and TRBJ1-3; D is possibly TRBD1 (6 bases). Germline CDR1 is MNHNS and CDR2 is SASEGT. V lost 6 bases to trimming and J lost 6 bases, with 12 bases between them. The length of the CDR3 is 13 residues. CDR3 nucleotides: TGTGCCAGCAGCCTCAGGGGCGAAAACACCATATATTTT. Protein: CASSLRGENTIYF.

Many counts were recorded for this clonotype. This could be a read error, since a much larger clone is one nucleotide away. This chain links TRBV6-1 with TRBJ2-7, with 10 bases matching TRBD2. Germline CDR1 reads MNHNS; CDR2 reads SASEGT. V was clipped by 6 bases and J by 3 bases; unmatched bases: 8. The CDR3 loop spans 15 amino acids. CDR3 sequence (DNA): TGTGCCAGCAGGGATAGCGGGGGGTCTGACTACGAGCAGTACTTC. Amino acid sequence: CASRDSGGSDYEQYF.

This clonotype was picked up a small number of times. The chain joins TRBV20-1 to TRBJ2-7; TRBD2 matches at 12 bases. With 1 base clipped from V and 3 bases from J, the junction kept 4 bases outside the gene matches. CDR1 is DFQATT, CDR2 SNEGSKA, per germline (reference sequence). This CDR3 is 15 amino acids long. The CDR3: CSARAPGLAGYEQYF. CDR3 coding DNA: TGCAGTGCTAGAGCCCCGGGACTAGCGGGCTACGAGCAGTACTTC.

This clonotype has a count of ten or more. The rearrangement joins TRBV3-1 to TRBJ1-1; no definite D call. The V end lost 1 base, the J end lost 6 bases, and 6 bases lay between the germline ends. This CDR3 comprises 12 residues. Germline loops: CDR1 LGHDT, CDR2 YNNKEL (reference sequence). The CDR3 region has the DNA TGTGCCAGCAGCCAAGGACCCTCTGAAGCTTTCTTT. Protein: CASSQGPSEAFF.

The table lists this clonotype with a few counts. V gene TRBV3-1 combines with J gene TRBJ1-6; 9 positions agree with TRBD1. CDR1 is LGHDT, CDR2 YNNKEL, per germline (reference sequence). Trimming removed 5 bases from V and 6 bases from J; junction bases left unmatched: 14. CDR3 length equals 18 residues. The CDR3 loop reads CASSLFSSGTGSNSPLHF. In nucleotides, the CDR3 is TGTGCCAGCAGCTTGTTTAGTAGTGGGACAGGGAGTAATTCACCCCTCCACTTT.

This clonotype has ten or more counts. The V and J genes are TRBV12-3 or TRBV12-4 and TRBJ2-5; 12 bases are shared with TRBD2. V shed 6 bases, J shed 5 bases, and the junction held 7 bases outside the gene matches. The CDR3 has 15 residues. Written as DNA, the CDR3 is TGTGCCAGCAGCCGTTGGACTAGCGGGGATGAGACCCAGTACTTC. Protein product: CASSRWTSGDETQYF.

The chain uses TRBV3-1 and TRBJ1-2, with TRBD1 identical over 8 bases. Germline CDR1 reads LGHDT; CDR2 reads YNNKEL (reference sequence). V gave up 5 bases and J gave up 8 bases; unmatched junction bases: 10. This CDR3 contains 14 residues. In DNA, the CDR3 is TGTGCCAGCAGCACCCAGCACAGGGGGTACGGCTACACCTTC. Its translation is CASSTQHRGYGYTF.

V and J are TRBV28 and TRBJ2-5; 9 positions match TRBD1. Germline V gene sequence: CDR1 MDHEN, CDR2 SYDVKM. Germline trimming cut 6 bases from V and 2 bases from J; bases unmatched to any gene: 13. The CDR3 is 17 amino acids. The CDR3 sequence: CASSMVQGARWQETQYF. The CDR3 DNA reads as TGTGCCAGCAGCATGGTACAGGGGGCGAGGTGGCAAGAGACCCAGTACTTC.